A few counts support the clone carrying this T cell receptor beta chain. No antigen is known for it. V dropped 6 bases and J dropped 14; count of bases not matched to a gene: 8. The CDR3 runs to 11 residues. Germline V gene lookup returns CDR1 MDHEN and CDR2 SYDVKM. The data were obtained in a study of T cells after yellow fever vaccination. The 5'RACE template-switching step produced TCR cDNA and added a universal primer site and UMIs. MiXCR, run by TCRdb on the 5' RACE reads, gives a single entry per CDR3 protein. The sample records about 350,000 distinct CDR3 sequences, about 4% being singletons. General study points: After the booster, 96% of CD4 and approximately 87% of CD8 primary-response clones were re-detected.

The sample was PBMCs, taken 5 days after the yellow fever booster vaccination. The chain combines TRBV28 with TRBJ2-3; 7 nucleotides agree with TRBD2. The TCR sequence derives from a man aged 18 to 35 who received the YFV17D yellow fever vaccine. The CDR3 loop is CASSQWGGRYF. The DNA of the CDR3 is TGTGCCAGCAGCCAGTGGGGGGGACGGTATTTT.